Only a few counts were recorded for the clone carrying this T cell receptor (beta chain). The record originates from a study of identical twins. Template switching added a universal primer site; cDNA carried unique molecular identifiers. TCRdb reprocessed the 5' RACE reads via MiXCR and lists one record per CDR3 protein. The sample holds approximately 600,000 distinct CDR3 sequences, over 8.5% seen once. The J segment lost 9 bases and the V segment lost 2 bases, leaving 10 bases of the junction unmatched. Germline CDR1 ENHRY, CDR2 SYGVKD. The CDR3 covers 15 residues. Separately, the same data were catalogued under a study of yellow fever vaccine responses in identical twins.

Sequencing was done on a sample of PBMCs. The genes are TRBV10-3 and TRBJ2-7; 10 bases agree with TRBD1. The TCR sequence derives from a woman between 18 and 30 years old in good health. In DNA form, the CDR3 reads TGTGCCATCAGTGAGCCCGACAGGGGGCAAGGGGCGCAGTACTTC. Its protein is CAISEPDRGQGAQYF.